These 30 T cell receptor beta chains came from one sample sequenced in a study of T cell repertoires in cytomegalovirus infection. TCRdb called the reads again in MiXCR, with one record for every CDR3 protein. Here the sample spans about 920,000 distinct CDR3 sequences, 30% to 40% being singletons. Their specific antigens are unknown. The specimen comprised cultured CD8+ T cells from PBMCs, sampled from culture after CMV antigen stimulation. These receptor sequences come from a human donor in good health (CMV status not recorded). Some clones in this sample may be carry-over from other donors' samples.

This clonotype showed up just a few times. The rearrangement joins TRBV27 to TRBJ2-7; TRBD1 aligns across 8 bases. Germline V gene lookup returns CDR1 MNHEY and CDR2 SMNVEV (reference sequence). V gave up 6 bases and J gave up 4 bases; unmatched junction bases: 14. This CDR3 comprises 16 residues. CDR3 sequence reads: CASSTAGQARSYEQYF. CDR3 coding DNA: TGTGCCAGCAGCACCGCGGGACAGGCACGATCTTACGAGCAGTACTTC.

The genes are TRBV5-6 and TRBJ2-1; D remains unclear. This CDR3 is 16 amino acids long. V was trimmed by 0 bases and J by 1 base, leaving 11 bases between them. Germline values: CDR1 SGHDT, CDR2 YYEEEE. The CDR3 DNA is TGTGCCAGCAGCTTGGAAGGTGCAGCGTCCTACAATGAGCAGTTCTTC. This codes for CASSLEGAASYNEQFF.

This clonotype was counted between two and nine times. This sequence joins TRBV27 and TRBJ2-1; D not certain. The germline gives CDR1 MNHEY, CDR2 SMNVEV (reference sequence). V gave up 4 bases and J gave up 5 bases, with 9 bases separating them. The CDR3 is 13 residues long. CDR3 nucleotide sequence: TGTGCCAGCAGTTGGAACGGAAACAATGAGCAGTTCTTC. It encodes CASSWNGNNEQFF.

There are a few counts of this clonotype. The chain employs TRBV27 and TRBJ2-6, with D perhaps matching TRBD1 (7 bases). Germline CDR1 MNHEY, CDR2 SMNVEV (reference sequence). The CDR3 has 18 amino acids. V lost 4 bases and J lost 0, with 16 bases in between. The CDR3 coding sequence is TGTGCCAGCAGTTCGGAGGGACAGAGCAACTCTGGGGCCAACGTCCTGACTTTC. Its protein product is CASSSEGQSNSGANVLTF.

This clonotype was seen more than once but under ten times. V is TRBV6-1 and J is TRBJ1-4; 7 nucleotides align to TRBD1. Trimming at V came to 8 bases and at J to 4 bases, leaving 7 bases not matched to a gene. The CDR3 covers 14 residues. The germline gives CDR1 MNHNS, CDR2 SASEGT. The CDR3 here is CASGDGTDNEKLFF. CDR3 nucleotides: TGTGCCAGCGGGGACGGGACAGATAATGAAAAACTGTTTTTT.

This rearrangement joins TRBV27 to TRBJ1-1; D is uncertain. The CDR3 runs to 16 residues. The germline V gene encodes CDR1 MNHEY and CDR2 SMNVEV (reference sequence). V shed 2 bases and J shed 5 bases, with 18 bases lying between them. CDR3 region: CASSLGPFPSRTEAFF. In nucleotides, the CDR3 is TGTGCCAGCAGTTTAGGACCCTTTCCGTCGCGGACTGAAGCTTTCTTT.

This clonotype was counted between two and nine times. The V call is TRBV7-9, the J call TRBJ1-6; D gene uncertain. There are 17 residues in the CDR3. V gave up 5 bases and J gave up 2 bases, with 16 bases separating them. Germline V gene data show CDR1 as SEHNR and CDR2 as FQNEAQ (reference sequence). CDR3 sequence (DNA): TGTGCCAGCAGCCCTACTCAAAGAGGCCCCTATAATTCACCCCTCCACTTT. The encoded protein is CASSPTQRGPYNSPLHF.

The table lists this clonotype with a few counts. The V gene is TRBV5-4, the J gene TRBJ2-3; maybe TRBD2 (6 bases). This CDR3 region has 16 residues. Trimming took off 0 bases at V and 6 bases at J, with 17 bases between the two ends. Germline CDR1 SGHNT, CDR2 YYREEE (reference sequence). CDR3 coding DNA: TGTGCCAGCAGCTTGGAGGTGAGGACTACGCGGGATACGCAGTATTTT. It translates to CASSLEVRTTRDTQYF.

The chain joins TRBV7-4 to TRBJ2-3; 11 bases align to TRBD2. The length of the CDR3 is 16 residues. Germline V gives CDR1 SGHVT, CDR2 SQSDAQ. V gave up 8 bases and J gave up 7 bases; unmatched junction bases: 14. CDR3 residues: CASLYSGGAEKNTQYF. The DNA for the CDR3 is TGTGCCAGCTTATATAGCGGGGGGGCGGAAAAGAATACGCAGTATTTT.

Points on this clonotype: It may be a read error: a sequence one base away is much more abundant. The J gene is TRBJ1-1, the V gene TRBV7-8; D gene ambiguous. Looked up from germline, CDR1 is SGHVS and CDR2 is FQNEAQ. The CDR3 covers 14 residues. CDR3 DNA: TGTGCCAGCAGCTTAGAAGGGTTGAACATTGAAGCTTTCTTT. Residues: CASSLEGLNIEAFF.

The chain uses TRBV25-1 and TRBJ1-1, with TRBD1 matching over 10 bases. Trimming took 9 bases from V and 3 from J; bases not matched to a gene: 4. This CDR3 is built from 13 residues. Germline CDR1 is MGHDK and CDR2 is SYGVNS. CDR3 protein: CARSGTGDTEAFF. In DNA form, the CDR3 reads TGTGCCAGATCCGGGACAGGGGACACTGAAGCTTTCTTT.

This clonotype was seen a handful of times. The CDR3 spells CASGVRVYNSPLHF. CDR3 coding DNA: TGTGCCTCAGGAGTCCGGGTGTATAATTCACCCCTCCACTTT. The chain links TRBV12-3 or TRBV12-4 to TRBJ1-6; D unclear. CDR3 length equals 14 residues. The ends were cut back, 11 bases at V and 4 bases at J, with 15 bases in the middle.

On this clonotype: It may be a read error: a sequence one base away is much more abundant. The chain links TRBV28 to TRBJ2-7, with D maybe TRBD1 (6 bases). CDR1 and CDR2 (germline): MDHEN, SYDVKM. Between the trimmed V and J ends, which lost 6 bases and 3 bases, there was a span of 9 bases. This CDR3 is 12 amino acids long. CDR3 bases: TGTGCCAGCAGCCGGGACAACTACGAGCAGTACGTC. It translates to CASSRDNYEQYV.

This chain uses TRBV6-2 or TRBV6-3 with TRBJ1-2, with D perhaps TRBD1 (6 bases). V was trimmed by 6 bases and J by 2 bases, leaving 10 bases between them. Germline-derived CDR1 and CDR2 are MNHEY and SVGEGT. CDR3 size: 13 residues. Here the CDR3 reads CASRRQENYGYTF. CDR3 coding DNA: TGTGCCAGCAGACGACAGGAAAACTATGGCTACACCTTC.

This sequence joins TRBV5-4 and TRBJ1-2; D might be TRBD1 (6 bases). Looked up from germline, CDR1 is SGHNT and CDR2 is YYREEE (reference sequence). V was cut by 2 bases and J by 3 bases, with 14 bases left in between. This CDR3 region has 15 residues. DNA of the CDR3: TGTGCCAGCAGCTTTAAGGGGGGGGTGTACTATGGCTACACCTTC. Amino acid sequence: CASSFKGGVYYGYTF.

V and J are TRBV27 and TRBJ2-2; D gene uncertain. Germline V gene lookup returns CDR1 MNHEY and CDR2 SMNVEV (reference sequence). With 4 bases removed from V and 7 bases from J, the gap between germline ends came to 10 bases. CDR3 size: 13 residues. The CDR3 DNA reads TGTGCCAGCAGTTCTCCCGGTCTCGGGGAGCTGTTTTTT. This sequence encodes CASSSPGLGELFF.

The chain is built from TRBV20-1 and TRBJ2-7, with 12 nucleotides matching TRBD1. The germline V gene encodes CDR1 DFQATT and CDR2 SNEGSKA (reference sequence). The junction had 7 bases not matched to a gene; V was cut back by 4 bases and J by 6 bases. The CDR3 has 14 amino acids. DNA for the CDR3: TGCAGTGCTATTCCCCGGGACAGGGGGCGCGAGCAGTACTTC. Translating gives CSAIPRDRGREQYF.

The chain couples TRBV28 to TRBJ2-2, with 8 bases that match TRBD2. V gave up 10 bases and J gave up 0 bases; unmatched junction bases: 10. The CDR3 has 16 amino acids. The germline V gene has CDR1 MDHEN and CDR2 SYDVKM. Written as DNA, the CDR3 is TGTGCCACAGACCAGCGGGGGCACGCGAACACCGGGGAGCTGTTTTTT. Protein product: CATDQRGHANTGELFF.

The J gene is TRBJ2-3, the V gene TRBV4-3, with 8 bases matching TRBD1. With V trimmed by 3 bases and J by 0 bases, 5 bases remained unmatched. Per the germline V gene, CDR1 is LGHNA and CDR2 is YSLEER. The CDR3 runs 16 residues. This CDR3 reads CASSHRTGPSTDTQYF. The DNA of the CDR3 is TGCGCCAGCAGCCACCGGACAGGGCCTAGCACAGATACGCAGTATTTT.

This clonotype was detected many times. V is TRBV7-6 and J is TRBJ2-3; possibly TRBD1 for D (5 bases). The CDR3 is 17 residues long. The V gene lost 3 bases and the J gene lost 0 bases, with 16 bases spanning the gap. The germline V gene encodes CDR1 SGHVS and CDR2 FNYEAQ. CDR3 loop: CASSLVPGRPSTDTQYF. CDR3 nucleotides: TGTGCCAGCAGCTTGGTCCCAGGGCGGCCAAGCACAGATACGCAGTATTTT.

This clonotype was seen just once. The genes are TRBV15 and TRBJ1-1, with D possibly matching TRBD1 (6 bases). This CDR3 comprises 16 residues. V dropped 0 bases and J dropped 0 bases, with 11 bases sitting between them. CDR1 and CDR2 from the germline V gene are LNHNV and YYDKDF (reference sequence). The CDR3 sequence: CATSREGGLMNTEAFF. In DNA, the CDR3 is TGTGCCACCAGCAGAGAAGGGGGTTTAATGAACACTGAAGCTTTCTTT.

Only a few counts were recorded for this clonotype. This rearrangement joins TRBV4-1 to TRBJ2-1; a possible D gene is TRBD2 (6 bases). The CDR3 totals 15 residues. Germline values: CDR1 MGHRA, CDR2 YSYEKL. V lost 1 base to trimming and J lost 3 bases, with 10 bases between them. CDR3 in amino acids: CASSQVPGVYNEQFF. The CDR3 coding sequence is TGCGCCAGCAGCCAAGTCCCGGGGGTCTACAATGAGCAGTTCTTC.

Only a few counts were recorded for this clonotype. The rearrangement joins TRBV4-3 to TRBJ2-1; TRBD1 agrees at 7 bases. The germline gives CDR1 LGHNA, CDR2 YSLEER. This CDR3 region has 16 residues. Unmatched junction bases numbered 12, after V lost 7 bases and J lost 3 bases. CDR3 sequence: CASNTGADIDYNEQFF. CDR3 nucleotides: TGCGCCAGCAACACAGGGGCTGACATTGACTACAATGAGCAGTTCTTC.

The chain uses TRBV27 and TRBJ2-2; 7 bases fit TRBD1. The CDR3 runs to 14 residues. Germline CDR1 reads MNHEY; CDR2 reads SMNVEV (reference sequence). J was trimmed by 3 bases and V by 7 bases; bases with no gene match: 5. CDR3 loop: CASTTGTDTGELFF. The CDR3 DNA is TGTGCCAGCACGACAGGGACGGACACCGGGGAGCTGTTTTTT.

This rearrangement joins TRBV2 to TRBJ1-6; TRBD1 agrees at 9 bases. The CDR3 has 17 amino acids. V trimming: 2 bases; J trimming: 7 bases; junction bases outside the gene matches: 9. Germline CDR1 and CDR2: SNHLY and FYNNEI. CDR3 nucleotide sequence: TGTGCCAGCAGTGAAATAGGACAGGGGATGGGGAATTCACCCCTCCACTTT. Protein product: CASSEIGQGMGNSPLHF.

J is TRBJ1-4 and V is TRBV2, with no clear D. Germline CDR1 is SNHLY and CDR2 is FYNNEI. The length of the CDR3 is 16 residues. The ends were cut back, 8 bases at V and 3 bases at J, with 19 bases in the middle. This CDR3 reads CASWWTGQSSNEKLFF. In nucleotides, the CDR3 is TGTGCCAGCTGGTGGACCGGGCAATCATCTAATGAAAAACTGTTTTTT.

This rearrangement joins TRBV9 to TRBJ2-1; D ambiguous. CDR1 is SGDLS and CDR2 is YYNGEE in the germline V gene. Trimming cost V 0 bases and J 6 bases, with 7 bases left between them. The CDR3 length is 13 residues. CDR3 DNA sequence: TGTGCCAGCAGCGTAGCGGGTCCCAATGAGCAGTTCTTC. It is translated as CASSVAGPNEQFF.

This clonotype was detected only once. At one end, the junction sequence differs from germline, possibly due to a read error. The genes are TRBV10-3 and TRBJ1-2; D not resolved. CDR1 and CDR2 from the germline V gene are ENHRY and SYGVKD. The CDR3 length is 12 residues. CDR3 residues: CAISEVAGGEAF. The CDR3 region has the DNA TGTGCCATCAGTGAAGTGGCAGGCGGGGAGGCCTTC.

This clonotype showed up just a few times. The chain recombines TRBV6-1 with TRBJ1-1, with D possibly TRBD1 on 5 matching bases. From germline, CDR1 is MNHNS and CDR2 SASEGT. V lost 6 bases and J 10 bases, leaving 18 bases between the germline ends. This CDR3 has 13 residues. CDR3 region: CASSRGGNIGAFF. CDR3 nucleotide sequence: TGTGCCAGCAGCCGCGGGGGGAACATCGGAGCTTTCTTT.

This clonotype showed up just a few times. The CDR3 DNA reads TGTGCCAGCAGTTCCTCACGCACAGATACGCAGTATTTT. As protein: CASSSSRTDTQYF. V and J are TRBV6-5 and TRBJ2-3; D is ambiguous. Trimming removed 4 bases from V and 1 base from J, with 6 bases in between. The germline V gene encodes CDR1 MNHEY and CDR2 SVGAGI. CDR3 size: 13 residues.